The present TCR beta chain was sequenced within a study of cytomegalovirus exposure and HLA in healthy donors. Per the germline V gene, CDR1 is SGHDN and CDR2 is FVKESK. This CDR3 region has 14 residues. These donors, healthy bone marrow donors, were studied. This clone was counted between two and nine times. The PCR had 60 Vbeta and 13 Jbeta primers. Only in-frame clones appear in the TCRdb table, and some are missing; sequencing was by immunoSEQ multiplex PCR. The table records 150,000 to 200,000 clones, around 80% of them present only once. The chain links TRBV14 to TRBJ2-5, with D unresolved. Judging by the DNA end, TRBJ2-7 fits better; the J call may be wrong. Sample: PBMCs. The receptor's source is a girl aged 5 to 17 in good health and CMV-seropositive. The CDR3 DNA sequence: TGTGCCAGCAGCCAAGTGTATTTCCCCTACGAGCAGTACTTC. Encoded protein: CASSQVYFPYEQYF.